This T cell receptor (beta chain) was sequenced during a study of shared clonotypes between healthy human individuals. Sequenced by immunoSEQ multiplex PCR; TCRdb stores in-frame clones only, minus some. The table records approximately 720,000 clones, about 90% of them present only once. Naive CD8 cells lacked CD45RO and underwent positive selection for CCR7, leaving out terminally differentiated effector memory CD45RA+ cells. From germline, CDR1 is MGHRA and CDR2 YSYEKL. The length of the CDR3 is 16 residues. V shed 3 bases, J shed 3 bases, and the junction held 10 bases outside the gene matches. The sample was naive CD8+ T cells sorted from blood. This TCR was sampled from a man aged 25-40 years in good health. The V gene is TRBV4-1, the J gene TRBJ2-7, with 8 bases identical to TRBD1. Here the CDR3 DNA reads TGCGCCAGCAGCCATGTTGCCGGGACAGGTAGCTACGAGCAGTACTTC. Residues: CASSHVAGTGSYEQYF.